Listed here are 5 T cell receptor delta chains from one sample, sequenced in a study of γδ T cells in repeated Plasmodium falciparum infection. TCRdb reapplied CATT to the multiplex PCR reads. There are about 93,000 delta-chain clones in the sample; roughly 0.98% occur only once, and 9% to 10% lies in the top ten. Bulk repertoires came from Vgamma9/Vdelta2+ or Vdelta2-negative gammadelta T cells flow-sorted from PBMC. The material sequenced was gamma-delta T cells from blood. All receptors come from a pool of human donors (malaria-infected and uninfected, not separated).

The J gene is TRDJ1, the V gene TRDV2, with 13 positions matching TRDD3. Since TCRdb gives no J gene, matching the DNA to germline was used here to assign it. Germline V lookup: CDR1 GEAIGNYY, CDR2 EKD. The ends lost 1 base at V and 1 base at J; junction bases unmatched: 11. CDR3 length: 19 residues. CDR3 residues: CACDTLPGLGDTLTDKLIF. DNA of the CDR3: TGTGCCTGTGACACGCTCCCGGGACTGGGGGATACGCTCACCGATAAACTCATCTTT.

Only a few counts were recorded for this clone. The protein in TCRdb stems from a much larger clone and differs at residue 10 from this DNA's translation, likely a read error; here the protein is translated from the DNA. The chain recombines TRDV2 with TRDJ1; weak D call: TRDD3 (5 bases). Because TCRdb records no J gene, it was assigned here through a match of the DNA to germline. V lost 2 bases and J 1 base, leaving 16 bases between the germline ends. The CDR3 loop spans 16 amino acids. CDR1 is GEAIGNYY, CDR2 EKD, per germline. The CDR3 DNA sequence: TGTGCCTGTGACAATCTAGGGGGCCTTTTCACCGATAAACTCATCTTT. Translating gives CACDNLGGLFTDKLIF.

In regard to this clone: A read error likely explains why the TCRdb protein, taken from a much larger clone, differs from this DNA's translation at residue 4; the protein shown is translated from the DNA. The V call is TRDV2, the J call TRDJ1; 9 positions match TRDD3. The J gene, missing from TCRdb, was assigned here through DNA to germline matching. V was clipped by 5 bases and J by 0 bases; unmatched bases: 30. Germline loops: CDR1 GEAIGNYY, CDR2 EKD. The CDR3 has 23 residues. CDR3 sequence reads: CACGALPALGDRLKSDYTDKLIF. CDR3 nucleotide sequence: TGTGCCTGTGGCGCCCTTCCTGCACTGGGGGACCGACTAAAATCAGATTACACCGATAAACTCATCTTT.

Remarks on this clone: A far larger clone is one nucleotide away, so this likely arose from a read error. This same CDR3 is encoded by further DNA sequences in the sample. The chain is built from TRDV1 and TRDJ1; 9 nucleotides match TRDD3. TCRdb does not report a J gene; here it was assigned by matching the DNA to germline references. The CDR3 extends over 21 amino acids. After removal of 1 base from V and 4 bases from J, the junction contained 22 bases not matched to a gene. Germline V CDR1 and CDR2: TSWWSYY, QGS. The CDR3 spells CALGEHCPYEVGDKSVDKLIF. CDR3 DNA: TGTGCTCTTGGGGAACATTGCCCCTATGAGGTGGGGGATAAATCGGTCGATAAACTCATCTTT.

This clone was observed a few times. TCRdb's protein, taken from a much larger clone, differs from this DNA's translation at residue 16, likely owing to a read error; the protein displayed comes from the DNA. This chain joins TRDV2 and TRDJ3, with TRDD3 matching 11 bases. The J gene is absent in TCRdb and was assigned here via DNA matching to germline. CDR3 length: 23 amino acids. The germline CDR1 and CDR2 sequences are GEAIGNYY and EKD. This CDR3 reads CACDTEGGGYASRSSRDTRQMFF. DNA of the CDR3: TGTGCCTGTGACACCGAGGGTGGGGGATACGCATCCCGAAGCTCCCGGGACACCCGACAGATGTTTTTC.